The clone carrying this T cell receptor (beta chain) showed up many times. Its antigen is undetermined. The record originates from a study of identical twins. The study's findings and limits: The conclusions drew on cross-sectional statistical analysis instead of tracking the same donors. Where out-of-frame alpha sequences were twin-shared, they showed excess low generation probability.

Healthy Caucasians provided all donations. Template switching added a universal primer binding site, and final cDNA carried unique molecular identifiers. TCRdb called the 5' RACE reads again in MiXCR, with one record for every CDR3 protein. The table lists hundreds of thousands of distinct CDR3 sequences, around 6.6% of them singletons. V shed 5 bases and J shed 8 bases, with 9 bases lying between them. The CDR3 extends over 11 amino acids. These same records also appear under a second study, on yellow fever vaccine responses in identical twins.

The receptor comes from a young woman in good health. The chain carries TRBV12-3 or TRBV12-4 and TRBJ1-1; D not certain. The specimen sequenced was memory (CD45RO+) T cells sorted from blood. The CDR3 DNA sequence: TGTGCCAGCAGTCGTCAGTTCGAAGCTTTCTTT. It is translated as CASSRQFEAFF.